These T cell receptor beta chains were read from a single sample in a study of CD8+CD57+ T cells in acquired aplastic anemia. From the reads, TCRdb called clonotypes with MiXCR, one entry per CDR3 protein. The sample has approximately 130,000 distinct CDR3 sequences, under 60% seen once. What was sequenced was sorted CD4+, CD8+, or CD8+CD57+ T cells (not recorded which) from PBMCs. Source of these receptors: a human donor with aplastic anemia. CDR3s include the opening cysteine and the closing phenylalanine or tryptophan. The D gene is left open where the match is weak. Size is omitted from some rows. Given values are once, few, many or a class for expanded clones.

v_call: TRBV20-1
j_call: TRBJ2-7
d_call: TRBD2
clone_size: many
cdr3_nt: TGCAGTGCTAGAGATCGTACTAGCGGGAGCTCCTACGAGCAGTACTTC
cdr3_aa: CSARDRTSGSSYEQYF

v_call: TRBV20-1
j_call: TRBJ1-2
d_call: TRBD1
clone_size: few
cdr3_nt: TGCAGTGCCTTAACCATCCATCGGGACAGGGGTTTTGGCTACACCTTC
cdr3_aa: CSALTIHRDRGFGYTF

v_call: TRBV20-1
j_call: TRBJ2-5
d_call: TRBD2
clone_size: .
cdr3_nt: TGCAGGGGCCACGAGCGGGGGGGCCCTCAAGAGACCCAGTACTTC
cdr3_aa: CRGHERGGPQETQYF

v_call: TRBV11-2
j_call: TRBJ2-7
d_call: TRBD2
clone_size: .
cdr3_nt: TGTGCCAGCAGCGTTAACCCCGGGACTAACGGAGTCGAGCAGTACTTC
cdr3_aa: CASSVNPGTNGVEQYF

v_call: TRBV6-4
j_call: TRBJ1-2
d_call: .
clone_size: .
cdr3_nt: TGTGCCAGCAGTCCGGTCGGAGGAACCAACTATGGCTACACCTTC
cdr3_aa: CASSPVGGTNYGYTF

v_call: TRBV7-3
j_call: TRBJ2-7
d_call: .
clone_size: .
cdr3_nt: TGTGCCAGCAGCTTAAGACAGGGAGGCGAGCAGTACTTC
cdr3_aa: CASSLRQGGEQYF

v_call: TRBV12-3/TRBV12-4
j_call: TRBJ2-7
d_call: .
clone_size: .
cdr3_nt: TGTGCCAGCAGTTTACAGGGACCACTAAACGAGCAGTACTTC
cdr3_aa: CASSLQGPLNEQYF

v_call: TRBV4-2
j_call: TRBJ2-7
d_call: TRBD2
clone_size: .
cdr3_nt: TGTGCCAGCAGCCAAGATCGGGGGAGGGACTACGAGCAGTACTTC
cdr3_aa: CASSQDRGRDYEQYF

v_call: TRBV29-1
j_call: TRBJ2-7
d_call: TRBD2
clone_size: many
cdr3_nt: TGCAGCGTTGGGGGGGGGAGCGGGGGATCCTACGAGCAGTACTTC
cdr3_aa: CSVGGGSGGSYEQYF

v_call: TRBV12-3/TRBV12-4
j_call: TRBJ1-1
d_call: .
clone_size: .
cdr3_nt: TGTGCCAGCAGTCCCCGGACCCGATCAAGGGCTTTCTTT
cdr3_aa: CASSPRTRSRAFF

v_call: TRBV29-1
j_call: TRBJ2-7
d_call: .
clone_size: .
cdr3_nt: TGCAGCGTTGGGGCTTCCTCCTACGAGCAGTACTTC
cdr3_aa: CSVGASSYEQYF

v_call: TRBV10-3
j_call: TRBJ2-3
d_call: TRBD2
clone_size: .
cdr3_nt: TGTGCCATCAGTGACAGGGAGCGGGGAAGAGATACGCAGTATTTT
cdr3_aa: CAISDRERGRDTQYF

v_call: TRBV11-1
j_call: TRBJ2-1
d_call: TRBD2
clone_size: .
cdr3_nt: TGTGCCAGCAGCTGGGTCGGGGGGAATAATGAGCAGTTCTTC
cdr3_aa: CASSWVGGNNEQFF

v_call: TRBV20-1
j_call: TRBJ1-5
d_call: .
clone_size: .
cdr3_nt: TGCAGTGCTGGCCCCGGGACTGGCAACAATCAGCCCCAGCATTTT
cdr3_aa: CSAGPGTGNNQPQHF

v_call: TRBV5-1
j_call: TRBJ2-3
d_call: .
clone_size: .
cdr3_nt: TGCGCCAGCAGCGTTCGGCGCGGGACCCGCACAGATACGCAGTATTTT
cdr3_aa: CASSVRRGTRTDTQYF

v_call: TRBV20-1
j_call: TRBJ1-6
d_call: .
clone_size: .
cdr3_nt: TGCAGTGCTATTCAGGGGAGTAATAATTCACCCCTCCACTTT
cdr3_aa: CSAIQGSNNSPLHF

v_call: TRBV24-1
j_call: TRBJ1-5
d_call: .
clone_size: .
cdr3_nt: TGTGCCACCAGTGACTTTGGTGGGCCCCAGCATTTT
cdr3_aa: CATSDFGGPQHF

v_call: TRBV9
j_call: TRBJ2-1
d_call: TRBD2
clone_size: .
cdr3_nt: TGTGCCAGCAGCGCCGGGACTAGCGGGAGTCATGAGCAGTTCTTC
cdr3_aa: CASSAGTSGSHEQFF

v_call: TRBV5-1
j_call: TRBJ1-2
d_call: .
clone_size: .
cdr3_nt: TGCGCCAGCAGCTTGTCGGTGCTGCATGGCTACACCTTC
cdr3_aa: CASSLSVLHGYTF

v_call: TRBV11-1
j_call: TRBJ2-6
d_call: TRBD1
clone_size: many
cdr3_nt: TGTGCCAGCAGCGCCGGGACAGGGCTTTCTGGGGCCAACGTCCTGACTTTC
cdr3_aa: CASSAGTGLSGANVLTF

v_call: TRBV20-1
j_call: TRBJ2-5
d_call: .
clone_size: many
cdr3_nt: TGCAGTGCCCCGACCTCGGTTTACCAAGAGACCCAGTACTTC
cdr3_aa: CSAPTSVYQETQYF

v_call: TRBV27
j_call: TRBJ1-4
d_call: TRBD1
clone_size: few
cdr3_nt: TGTGCCAGCAGCAGGGGGCTAGATGAAAAACTGTTTTTT
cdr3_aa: CASSRGLDEKLFF

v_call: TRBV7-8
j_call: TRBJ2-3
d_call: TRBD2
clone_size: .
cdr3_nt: TGTGCCAGCAGCTCCGCGGGGAGGGCGCAGTATTTT
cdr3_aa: CASSSAGRAQYF

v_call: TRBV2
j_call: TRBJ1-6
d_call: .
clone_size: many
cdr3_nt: TGTGCCAGCAGTGAAGCAGTCGAGGGGTGGGCAACTTCACCCCTCCACTTT
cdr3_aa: CASSEAVEGWATSPLHF

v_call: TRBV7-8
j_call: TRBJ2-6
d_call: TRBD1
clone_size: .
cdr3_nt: TGTGCCAGCAGCTTAGGATACAGGGGGTTGCTCGGGGCCAACGTCCTGACTTTC
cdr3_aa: CASSLGYRGLLGANVLTF

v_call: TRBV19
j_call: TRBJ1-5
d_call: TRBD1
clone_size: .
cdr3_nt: TGTGCCAGTAGCCAACAGGGGGGCAATCAGCCCCAGCATTTT
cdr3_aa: CASSQQGGNQPQHF

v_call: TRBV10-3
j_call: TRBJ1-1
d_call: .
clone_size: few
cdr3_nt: TGTGCCATCAGTGAGTCTCCAGGGGATGAAGCTTTCTTT
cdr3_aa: CAISESPGDEAFF

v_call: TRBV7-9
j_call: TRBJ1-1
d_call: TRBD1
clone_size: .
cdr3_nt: TGCGCCAGCAGCGGGACAGATAACACTGAAGCTTTCTTT
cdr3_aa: CASSGTDNTEAFF

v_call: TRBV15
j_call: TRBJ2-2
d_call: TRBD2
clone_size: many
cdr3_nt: TGTGCCACCAGCAGAGGCGGGACTAGCGCCCGAAGAACCGGGGAGCTGTTTTTT
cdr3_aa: CATSRGGTSARRTGELFF

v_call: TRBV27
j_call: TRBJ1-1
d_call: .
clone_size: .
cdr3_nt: TGTGCCAGCAGTTTATTGGGACGGGGTGAAGCTTTCTTT
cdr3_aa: CASSLLGRGEAFF

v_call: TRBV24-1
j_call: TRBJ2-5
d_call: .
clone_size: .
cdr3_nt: TGTGCCACCAGTGGGAGCTACCAAGGCGAGACCCAGTACTTC
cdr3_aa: CATSGSYQGETQYF

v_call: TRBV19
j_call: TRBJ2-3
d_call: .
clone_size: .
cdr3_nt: TGTGCCAGTAGCTTAGCGGATCGTTCCACAGATACGCAGTATTTT
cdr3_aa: CASSLADRSTDTQYF

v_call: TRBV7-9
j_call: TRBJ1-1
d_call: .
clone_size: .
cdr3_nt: TGTGCCAGCAGCCTAAGTCTGCCTGGGACTGAAGCTTTCTTT
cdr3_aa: CASSLSLPGTEAFF

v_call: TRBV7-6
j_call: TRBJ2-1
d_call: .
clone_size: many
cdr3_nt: TGTGCCAGCAGCCATAGCGGAGCGGGTGAGCAGTTCTTC
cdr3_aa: CASSHSGAGEQFF

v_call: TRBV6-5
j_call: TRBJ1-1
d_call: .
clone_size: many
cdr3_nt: TGTGCCAGCAGTTACTTTCAGGGCCTGAACACTGAAGCTTTCTTT
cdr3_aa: CASSYFQGLNTEAFF

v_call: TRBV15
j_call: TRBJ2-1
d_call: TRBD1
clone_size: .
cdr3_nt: TGTGCCACCAGCAGAGTTTCAGGGGGCGGCTACAATGGGCAGTTCTTC
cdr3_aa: CATSRVSGGGYNGQFF

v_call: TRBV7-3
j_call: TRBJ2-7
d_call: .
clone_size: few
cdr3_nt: TGTGCCAGCAGCAACGCCCCCTCCTACGAGCAGTACTTC
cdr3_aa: CASSNAPSYEQYF

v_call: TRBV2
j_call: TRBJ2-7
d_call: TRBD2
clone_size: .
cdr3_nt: TGTGCCAGCAGTGGGACTAGCGGGATTTCATACGAGCAGTACTTC
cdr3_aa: CASSGTSGISYEQYF

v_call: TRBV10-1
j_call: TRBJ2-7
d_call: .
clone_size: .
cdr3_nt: TGCGCCACCTTATGGGACAAATACTACGAGCAGTACTTC
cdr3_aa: CATLWDKYYEQYF

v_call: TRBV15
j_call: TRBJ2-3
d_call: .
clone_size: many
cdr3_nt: TGTGCCACCAGCAGAGGGGAGGGCACAGATACGCAGTATTTT
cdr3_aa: CATSRGEGTDTQYF